The 4 T cell receptor beta chains given below trace back to one sample, sequenced in a study of shared clonotypes between healthy human individuals. Method: immunoSEQ multiplex PCR; TCRdb's copy keeps in-frame clones and lacks some. The sample carries fewer than 1.8 million clones, around 98.5% recorded once. Sequencing was done on a sample of naive CD4+ T cells sorted from blood. Subset of the sample: CD45RA+ positively selected. These receptors originate from a man younger than 40 in good health.

This clone was detected only a few times. The chain links TRBV10-3 to TRBJ1-5; D is possibly TRBD1 (6 bases). Trimming removed 2 bases from V and 4 bases from J, with 12 bases in between. CDR1 and CDR2 (germline): ENHRY, SYGVKD. CDR3 length: 15 residues. For the CDR3, the DNA is TGTGCCATCAGTGAGGGAATCGGACAGAATCAGCCCCAGCATTTT. Translating gives CAISEGIGQNQPQHF.

This sequence joins TRBV20-1 and TRBJ1-2; possible D gene TRBD1, 6 bases. The CDR3 extends over 11 amino acids. V gave up 6 bases and J gave up 6 bases, with 11 bases separating them. Germline V CDR1 and CDR2: DFQATT, SNEGSKA (reference sequence). The CDR3 nucleotides are TGCAGTGCCGGGGGCTTAGATGGCTACACCTTC. Its protein product is CSAGGLDGYTF.

This chain links TRBV4-1 with TRBJ1-4; no clear D gene. This CDR3 region has 14 residues. Between the trimmed V and J ends, which lost 1 base and 8 bases, there was a span of 11 bases. The V gene's germline CDR1 is MGHRA and CDR2 YSYEKL. The CDR3 region is CASSQVPTDEKLFF. The CDR3 coding sequence is TGCGCCAGCAGCCAAGTCCCGACGGACGAAAAACTGTTTTTT.

The chain joins TRBV5-4 to TRBJ2-1; D unclear. Per germline, CDR1 SGHNT and CDR2 YYREEE (reference sequence). The V gene lost 4 bases and the J gene lost 0 bases, with 8 bases spanning the gap. The CDR3 runs 14 residues. Here the CDR3 reads CASSVISSYNEQFF. CDR3 bases: TGTGCCAGCAGCGTAATCAGCTCCTACAATGAGCAGTTCTTC.